Included here is one TCR beta chain sequence, with context. At one boundary the junction diverges from the germline segment, which might be a read error. Between roughly 20 and 30 mg of unsorted bulk tissue served as the source from which RNA and DNA were co-extracted. This entry belongs to a study of tumor-infiltrating lymphocytes in primary liver carcinoma. Study context: The cohort included men and women aged 30 to 69 years.

CDR1 and CDR2 from the germline V gene are SGHAT and FQNNGV. The CDR3 is made up of 13 amino acids. The template, around 520 ng total RNA, yielded TCR beta cDNA made with a constant-region primer. For TCR beta, libraries were produced by three nested multiplex PCR rounds using slightly modified ARM-PCR. For around 9 cycles apiece, the opening two PCR rounds ran with TRBV1-TRBV30 forward primers and a C-beta reverse primer. TCRdb redid the calling of the multiplex PCR reads with MiXCR, one entry per CDR3 protein. The sample shows 100,000 or so distinct CDR3 sequences, about three quarters of them seen only once.

The chain uses TRBV11-2 and TRBJ2-1, with D perhaps matching TRBD2 (6 bases). The receptor's source is a woman aged 55 to 70 with primary liver carcinoma and hepatitis B virus infection. Sequenced input: liver tumor tissue from sampling region 5. Stated subset: tumor region T5, tumor centre. CDR3 bases: TGTACCAGCAGCTGGACTAACGGCGCAGAGGAGTTCTTC. The encoded protein is CTSSWTNGAEEFF.